This T cell receptor (beta chain) emerged from a study of brain T cells in children with intractable seizures. Study-level results: Clones missing pre-surgery may reflect undersampling of that blood sample.

Noted time point: blood from clinic visit 5 months post-surgery; TSC patient then seizure free. Only cases whose brain tissue showed the highest T cell transcript signatures were sequenced. V was pared by 2 bases and J by 0 bases, with 10 bases between. CDR1 is SGHVS, CDR2 FQNEAQ, per germline. CDR3 length: 15 amino acids. Generated by immunoSEQ multiplex PCR, the TCRdb table keeps only in-frame clones and is missing some. The sample shows 300,000 to 400,000 clones, 93% of them seen only once. A note on this clone: Its antigen is undetermined.

The chain couples TRBV7-8 to TRBJ1-1; D call uncertain. The sequenced sample was peripheral blood, obtained 4 to 5 months after surgery. The origin of this receptor is a boy under two years old with tuberous sclerosis and intractable seizures. The CDR3 is CASSLRPELNTEAFF. CDR3 in DNA: TGTGCCAGCAGCTTAAGACCAGAACTGAACACTGAAGCTTTCTTT.